The 18 T cell receptor beta chains presented below share a single source sample, sequenced in a study of early T cells in non-severe SARS-CoV-2 infection. MiXCR, run by TCRdb on the 5' RACE reads, gives a single entry per CDR3 protein. This sample yields 60,000 to 70,000 distinct CDR3 sequences, of which approximately 9.1% are seen a single time; roughly 3.2% belongs to the top ten. Source material: whole blood. These TCRs come from an adult who was a healthcare worker with PCR-confirmed SARS-CoV-2 infection or an uninfected control (not recorded which).

The V and J genes are TRBV2 and TRBJ2-7; D may be TRBD1 or TRBD2 (5 bases each). V was trimmed by 9 bases and J by 1 base, leaving 10 bases between them. This CDR3 contains 12 residues. The germline V gene encodes CDR1 SNHLY and CDR2 FYNNEI. The CDR3, as DNA: TGTGCCAGGAGGGACCGGTCCTACGAGCAGTACTTC. This sequence encodes CARRDRSYEQYF.

This clonotype was observed many times. The genes are TRBV10-2 and TRBJ2-3, with D possibly TRBD2 on 7 matching bases. Germline assignment: CDR1 WSHSY and CDR2 SAAADI. The CDR3 length is 16 residues. V dropped 6 bases and J dropped 2 bases, with 18 bases sitting between them. CDR3 DNA: TGCGCCAGCAGCAAGGGGGGGCTGAGTTTCACAGATACGCAGTATTTT. Translated, it gives CASSKGGLSFTDTQYF.

The table lists this clonotype with many counts. The rearrangement links TRBV7-2 to TRBJ1-1, with 7 nucleotides matching TRBD1. This CDR3 comprises 14 residues. Per the germline V gene, CDR1 is SGHTA and CDR2 is FQGNSA. The junction had 8 bases not matched to a gene; V was cut back by 4 bases and J by 6 bases. The CDR3 nucleotides read TGTGCCAGCAGCTCCCGACAGGGACGGGCTGAAGCTTTCTTT. Translated, it gives CASSSRQGRAEAFF.

In this sample, this clonotype turned up a few times. The chain couples TRBV29-1 to TRBJ2-1; the D call may be TRBD1 or TRBD2 (6 bases each). Trimming removed 2 bases from V and 7 bases from J, with 18 bases in between. Germline-derived CDR1 and CDR2 are SQVTM and ANQGSEA. This CDR3 is 15 amino acids long. The CDR3 coding sequence is TGCAGCGTTGAACGGGTGGGGGGCCTAGGGAATGAGCAGTTCTTC. Protein sequence: CSVERVGGLGNEQFF.

V gene TRBV25-1 combines with J gene TRBJ1-6; D is perhaps TRBD1 (6 bases). Trimming left V 4 bases short and J 8 bases short, with 15 bases between. Per germline, CDR1 MGHDK and CDR2 SYGVNS. The CDR3 contains 15 residues. The CDR3 spells CASSAGTLAHSPLHF. The CDR3, as DNA: TGTGCCAGCAGTGCCGGGACATTAGCCCATTCACCCCTCCACTTT.

The V call is TRBV6-5, the J call TRBJ1-6; D uncertain. Trimming cost V 2 bases and J 1 base, with 21 bases left between them. Germline CDR1 is MNHEY and CDR2 is SVGAGI. The CDR3 covers 20 residues. As DNA, the CDR3 is TGTGCCAGCAGTTACCGGCGCTTGTACGGGGTCGAGTCCTATAATTCACCCCTCCACTTT. This sequence encodes CASSYRRLYGVESYNSPLHF.

The chain is built from TRBV11-2 and TRBJ2-5; possibly TRBD2 for D (6 bases). Between the trimmed V and J ends, which lost 2 bases and 5 bases, there was a span of 24 bases. Germline V lookup: CDR1 SGHAT, CDR2 FQNNGV. The CDR3 sequence is 18 residues long. The chain's CDR3 is CASSLNIPGTLRGETQYF. In DNA form, the CDR3 reads TGTGCCAGCAGCTTAAACATACCCGGGACTCTTCGGGGGGAGACCCAGTACTTC.

The gene calls are TRBV7-9 and TRBJ1-1; no firm D call. Looked up from germline, CDR1 is SEHNR and CDR2 is FQNEAQ (reference sequence). V lost 5 bases to trimming and J lost 11 bases, with 15 bases between them. This CDR3 spans 12 amino acids. The CDR3 sequence: CASSPQQDGAFF. In nucleotides, the CDR3 is TGTGCCAGCAGCCCCCAGCAGGACGGGGCTTTCTTT.

This clonotype was recorded many times. V and J are TRBV30 and TRBJ1-2; TRBD1 might be the D (5 bases). Germline CDR1 GTSNPN, CDR2 SVGIG (reference sequence). The CDR3 length is 16 residues. V shed 0 bases and J shed 4 bases, with 18 bases lying between them. CDR3 in amino acids: CAWSVNPPRQSYGYTF. CDR3 coding DNA: TGTGCCTGGAGTGTAAATCCCCCGAGACAGAGCTATGGCTACACCTTC.

This clonotype has more than one count but fewer than ten. The DNA of the CDR3 is TGTGCCAGCAGTTATTCCCGGGACGGTAAACAGCCCCAGCATTTT. This codes for CASSYSRDGKQPQHF. The chain carries TRBV6-6 and TRBJ1-5; tentatively, D is TRBD1 (5 bases). V was pared by 3 bases and J by 7 bases, with 16 bases between. This CDR3 has 15 amino acids. Germline V gene lookup returns CDR1 MNHNY and CDR2 SVGAGI (reference sequence).

CDR3 sequence reads: CASSKGDRPSYEQYF. CDR3 sequence (DNA): TGTGCCAGCAGCAAAGGGGACCGGCCCTCCTACGAGCAGTACTTC. The chain uses TRBV6-6 and TRBJ2-7; possibly TRBD1 or TRBD2 for D (5 bases each). Germline lookup yields CDR1 MNHNY and CDR2 SVGAGI (reference sequence). This CDR3 has 15 amino acids. Trimming left V 6 bases short and J 0 bases short, with 15 bases between.

This clonotype came up many times. The chain combines TRBV12-3 or TRBV12-4 with TRBJ2-1; D may be TRBD2 (6 bases). V was pared by 3 bases and J by 4 bases, with 7 bases between. This CDR3 has 13 residues. Here the CDR3 DNA reads TGTGCCAGCAGTTTTGGGGGGTACAATGAGCAGTTCTTC. It specifies CASSFGGYNEQFF.

This clonotype was counted between two and nine times. J is TRBJ1-4 and V is TRBV5-6; TRBD1 might be the D (6 bases). The germline gives CDR1 SGHDT, CDR2 YYEEEE. The CDR3 is 15 amino acids. V lost 4 bases and J lost 8, with 18 bases in between. The CDR3 is CASSRIDRSHEKLFF. CDR3 sequence (DNA): TGTGCCAGCAGCCGTATCGACAGGAGTCACGAAAAACTGTTTTTT.

This clonotype was detected a few times. J is TRBJ1-6 and V is TRBV20-1, with TRBD1 matching 10 bases. The junction had 6 bases not matched to a gene; V was cut back by 3 bases and J by 10 bases. CDR3 length equals 14 residues. The germline V gene has CDR1 DFQATT and CDR2 SNEGSKA (reference sequence). The CDR3 bases are TGCAGTGCTAGTAGGACAGGGGGGTTGTCACCCCTCCACTTT. It encodes CSASRTGGLSPLHF.

This clonotype was detected ten times or more. This chain uses TRBV7-6 with TRBJ1-1, with TRBD1 as a possible D gene (5 bases). This CDR3 region has 16 residues. V lost 4 bases to trimming and J lost 1 base, with 16 bases between them. Germline V gene sequence: CDR1 SGHVS, CDR2 FNYEAQ. This CDR3 is CASSSRPGRQNTEAFF. The CDR3 DNA follows: TGTGCCAGCAGCTCCAGGCCGGGACGGCAGAACACTGAAGCTTTCTTT.

This chain links TRBV3-1 with TRBJ1-1; possibly TRBD1 for D (6 bases). Germline V gene data show CDR1 as LGHDT and CDR2 as YNNKEL (reference sequence). This CDR3 contains 11 residues. V dropped 4 bases and J dropped 11 bases, with 11 bases sitting between them. As DNA, the CDR3 is TGTGCCAGCAGCCGTAACAGGGAGGCTTTCTTT. Residues: CASSRNREAFF. The whole variable domain, filled in from reference TRBV3-1 and TRBJ1-1, reads DTAVSQTPKYLVTQMGNDKSIKCEQNLGHDTMYWYKQDSKKFLKIMFSYNNKELIINETVPNRFSPKSPDKAHLNLHINSLELGDSAVYFCASSRNREAFFGQGTRLTVV.

This clonotype came up many times. The rearrangement uses TRBV3-2 and TRBJ2-7; TRBD1 is the table's D call, not checked against the DNA. TRBV3-2 is tagged as a pseudogene. The CDR3 sequence is 12 residues long. CDR3 amino acids: CATPQPGEEQYF. The DNA of the CDR3 is TGTGCCACCCCCCAGCCGGGGGAGGAGCAGTACTTC.

This clonotype was recorded at least ten times. The chain uses TRBV7-3 and TRBJ1-6, with a tentative D call TRBD1 (6 bases). CDR1 and CDR2 from the germline V gene are SGHTA and FQGTGA. CDR3 length: 15 amino acids. Trimming removed 5 bases from V and 1 base from J, with 9 bases in between. The CDR3 DNA reads as TGTGCCAGCAGCCCGGGGGCATCCTATAATTCACCCCTCCACTTT. It encodes CASSPGASYNSPLHF.